The 20 T cell receptor beta chains in this list originate from one sample, sequenced in a study of cytomegalovirus exposure and HLA in healthy donors. Primers for the PCR totalled 60 Vbeta and 13 Jbeta. Here immunoSEQ multiplex PCR was the method, and the copy in TCRdb shows in-frame clones only, minus some. In total, the table holds some 130,000 clones. Sequencing was performed on PBMCs. The receptor source for this set is a man aged 18 to 29 in good health and CMV-seronegative.

The chain is built from TRBV4-2 and TRBJ2-7; 8 bases are a match to TRBD2. CDR3 length: 18 amino acids. From germline, CDR1 is LGHNA and CDR2 YNFKEQ. The ends lost 2 bases at V and 2 bases at J; junction bases unmatched: 14. CDR3 sequence reads: CASSQTSGYEAGAYEQYF. CDR3 nucleotides: TGTGCCAGCAGCCAAACTAGCGGATACGAAGCTGGGGCCTACGAGCAGTACTTC.

The chain has TRBV9 and TRBJ2-7; D remains ambiguous. The V gene's germline CDR1 is SGDLS and CDR2 YYNGEE. Trimming left V 0 bases short and J 4 bases short, with 11 bases between. The CDR3 is 14 residues long. The CDR3 sequence is CASSVGSNTYEQYF. In DNA form, the CDR3 reads TGTGCCAGCAGCGTAGGTAGCAATACATACGAGCAGTACTTC.

This sequence joins TRBV12-5 and TRBJ2-1; 12 bases fit TRBD1. CDR1 is LGHNT, CDR2 FRNRAP, per germline. CDR3 size: 18 residues. After removal of 1 base from V and 7 bases from J, the junction contained 11 bases not matched to a gene. For the CDR3, the DNA is TGTGCTAGTGGTTTGGCGCACACAGGGACAGGGGGCACGAATGAGCAGTTCTTC. Translated: CASGLAHTGTGGTNEQFF.

The CDR3 nucleotides are TGTGCCAGCAGTCCCAATTGGGAGTGGCCCTACAATGAGCAGTTCTTC. Its protein is CASSPNWEWPYNEQFF. The chain employs TRBV6-6 and TRBJ2-1; D may be TRBD2 (5 bases). Between the trimmed V and J ends, which lost 5 bases and 2 bases, there was a span of 16 bases. There are 16 residues in the CDR3. CDR1 and CDR2 (germline): MNHNY, SVGAGI (reference sequence).

This chain joins TRBV7-9 and TRBJ1-3; unclear D gene. This CDR3 contains 13 residues. V dropped 8 bases and J dropped 6 bases, with 14 bases sitting between them. Germline CDR1 reads SEHNR; CDR2 reads FQNEAQ (reference sequence). For the CDR3, the DNA is TGTGCCAGCCGCCCACGGAGCGCAAACACCATATATTTT. Amino acid sequence: CASRPRSANTIYF.

This chain joins TRBV6-6 and TRBJ1-6; 8 bases map to TRBD1. CDR1 and CDR2 from the germline V gene are MNHNY and SVGAGI (reference sequence). With 8 bases clipped from V and 5 bases from J, the junction kept 8 bases outside the gene matches. This CDR3 comprises 15 residues. CDR3 region: CASCQTGVDNSPLHF. The CDR3 nucleotides are TGTGCCAGCTGCCAGACAGGGGTAGATAATTCACCCCTCCACTTT.

To note about this clone: Sequence at one end of the junction differs from germline and may be a read error. CDR3 nucleotide sequence: TGCGCCAGCAGCTTGGCCGACAGATCGAACACCGAGGAGCTGTTTTTT. This gives the protein CASSLADRSNTEELFF. The rearrangement uses TRBV5-1 and TRBJ2-2; D is perhaps TRBD1 (5 bases). The CDR3 spans 16 residues. CDR1 is SGHRS and CDR2 is YFSETQ in the germline V gene. Full variable domain (remainder filled in from reference TRBV5-1 and TRBJ2-2): KAGVTQTPRYLIKTRGQQVTLSCSPISGHRSVSWYQQTPGQGLQFLFEYFSETQRNKGNFPGRFSGRQFSNSRSEMNVSTLELGDSALYLCASSLADRSNTEELFFGEGSRLTVL.

The chain couples TRBV20-1 to TRBJ1-1; no clear D gene. Germline assignment: CDR1 DFQATT and CDR2 SNEGSKA (reference sequence). V gave up 6 bases and J gave up 11 bases, with 7 bases separating them. There are 8 residues in the CDR3. The CDR3 reads CSAPSAFF. The CDR3 DNA follows: TGCAGTGCCCCCTCGGCTTTCTTT.

This sequence joins TRBV7-9 and TRBJ1-1; a possible D gene is TRBD1 (5 bases). V lost 1 base and J 7 bases, leaving 13 bases between the germline ends. The CDR3 sequence is 14 residues long. Germline CDR1 reads SEHNR; CDR2 reads FQNEAQ (reference sequence). The CDR3 reads CASSLGGGPGEAFF. The CDR3, as DNA: TGTGCCAGCAGCTTAGGGGGGGGTCCCGGTGAAGCTTTCTTT.

The chain is built from TRBV27 and TRBJ1-2; 9 positions agree with TRBD1. The CDR3 runs 15 residues. After removal of 3 bases from V and 7 bases from J, the junction contained 9 bases not matched to a gene. The germline V gene has CDR1 MNHEY and CDR2 SMNVEV (reference sequence). In nucleotides, the CDR3 is TGTGCCAGCAGTTTCCACGGACAGGGGCGGAGTGGCTACACCTTC. Its protein is CASSFHGQGRSGYTF.

This chain uses TRBV28 with TRBJ1-5, with D perhaps matching TRBD1 (6 bases). From germline, CDR1 is MDHEN and CDR2 SYDVKM. This CDR3 comprises 13 residues. V was trimmed by 8 bases and J by 4 bases, leaving 12 bases between them. The CDR3 spells CASGTGQNQPQHF. CDR3 DNA: TGTGCCAGCGGTACGGGACAAAATCAGCCCCAGCATTTT.

The chain joins TRBV28 to TRBJ1-4; D is unclear. Trimming cost V 9 bases and J 7 bases, with 12 bases left between them. Per the germline V gene, CDR1 is MDHEN and CDR2 is SYDVKM. The CDR3 length is 12 residues. CDR3 loop: CASSWLSEKLFF. The CDR3 DNA sequence: TGTGCCAGTAGCTGGCTTAGTGAAAAACTGTTTTTT.

The gene calls are TRBV11-2 and TRBJ1-3; 9 nucleotides agree with TRBD1. This CDR3 spans 16 amino acids. Losses at the gene ends were 4 bases for V and 7 bases for J; bases not matched to a gene: 11. From germline, CDR1 is SGHAT and CDR2 FQNNGV. DNA of the CDR3: TGTGCCAGCAGCTCCTATAGACAGGGGGAGCGGAACACCATATATTTT. It specifies CASSSYRQGERNTIYF. The full variable domain, with the rest looked up from reference TRBV11-2 and TRBJ1-3, is EAGVAQSPRYKIIEKRQSVAFWCNPISGHATLYWYQQILGQGPKLLIQFQNNGVVDDSQLPKDRFSAERLKGVDSTLKIQPAKLEDSAVYLCASSSYRQGERNTIYFGEGSWLTVV.

The rearrangement links TRBV5-4 to TRBJ2-7; 8 bases map to TRBD1. The CDR3 contains 12 residues. Germline-derived CDR1 and CDR2 are SGHNT and YYREEE (reference sequence). The trim removed 4 bases at V and 3 bases at J, leaving 0 bases unmatched. CDR3 coding DNA: TGTGCCAGCAGCGGACAGGGCTACGAGCAGTACTTC. Encoded protein: CASSGQGYEQYF.

The J gene is TRBJ2-3, the V gene TRBV5-1; D uncertain. The V gene lost 0 bases and the J gene lost 2 bases, with 7 bases spanning the gap. The CDR3 is 14 residues long. Germline CDR1 and CDR2: SGHRS and YFSETQ. In DNA, the CDR3 is TGCGCCAGCAGCTTGGGCAGTATCACAGATACGCAGTATTTT. Translation: CASSLGSITDTQYF.

The rearrangement joins TRBV7-9 to TRBJ2-5; D may be TRBD1 (5 bases). The germline V gene encodes CDR1 SEHNR and CDR2 FQNEAQ (reference sequence). CDR3 length equals 14 residues. The V and J ends lost 3 bases and 1 base respectively, with 9 bases between them. The CDR3 region has the DNA TGTGCCAGCAGCTTGAGTCAGGGCCAAGAGACCCAGTACTTC. Protein product: CASSLSQGQETQYF.

The V and J genes are TRBV6-6 and TRBJ1-3, with a weak D call TRBD1 (6 bases). Germline V gives CDR1 MNHNY, CDR2 SVGAGI (reference sequence). V was shortened by 6 bases and J by 0 bases, with 12 bases between the two germline ends. CDR3 size: 15 residues. CDR3 DNA: TGTGCCAGCAGCAGGGGACAAAGCTCTGGAAACACCATATATTTT. It specifies CASSRGQSSGNTIYF.

V and J are TRBV4-2 and TRBJ2-5; 8 nucleotides match TRBD1. V dropped 4 bases and J dropped 5; count of bases not matched to a gene: 6. Germline-derived CDR1 and CDR2 are LGHNA and YNFKEQ. The CDR3 contains 14 residues. The CDR3, as DNA: TGTGCCAGCAGCCCGGCAGGGGGCGGCGAGACCCAGTACTTC. It yields the protein CASSPAGGGETQYF.

The chain uses TRBV5-4 and TRBJ1-1; D not certain. The V gene's germline CDR1 is SGHNT and CDR2 YYREEE (reference sequence). There are 13 residues in the CDR3. V was trimmed by 4 bases and J by 8 bases, leaving 15 bases between them. This CDR3 is CASSPLGTDEAFF. The CDR3 nucleotides read TGTGCCAGCAGCCCGCTCGGCACAGACGAAGCTTTCTTT.

V usage is TRBV5-8 and J usage is TRBJ2-6; D unresolved. In germline, CDR1 is SGHTS, CDR2 YDEGEE. V was trimmed by 4 bases and J by 1 base, leaving 9 bases between them. The CDR3 sequence is 15 residues long. The CDR3 nucleotides are TGTGCCAGCAGCCGAGGTAATTCTGGGGCCAACGTCCTGACTTTC. As protein: CASSRGNSGANVLTF.